The 25 T cell receptor beta chains below come from one sample, sequenced in a study of human T cells and chemical hapten exposure. Using its own MiXCR run on the 5' RACE reads, TCRdb lists one record per CDR3 protein. The repertoire has about 140,000 distinct CDR3 sequences, 4.1% of them found once; the top ten carry about 1.3%. RNA extraction used unfractionated whole blood as the source of total RNA. The receptors were gathered from a female donor in good health.

The table lists this clonotype with many counts. The chain has TRBV5-1 and TRBJ2-7; D is uncertain. The germline CDR1 and CDR2 sequences are SGHRS and YFSETQ. The V end lost 2 bases, the J end lost 6 bases, and 15 bases lay between the germline ends. This CDR3 has 14 residues. The CDR3 DNA reads as TGCGCCAGCAGCTTTGGCCAAAGTGATGGCGAGCAGTACTTC. This codes for CASSFGQSDGEQYF.

This clonotype was picked up many times. The chain joins TRBV6-6 to TRBJ1-6; D is possibly TRBD1 (5 bases). Germline V CDR1 and CDR2: MNHNY, SVGAGI (reference sequence). This CDR3 region has 15 residues. V lost 7 bases and J lost 7, with 17 bases in between. CDR3 sequence: CASTLGQGRNSPLHF. The CDR3 DNA is TGTGCCAGCACCTTAGGGCAGGGCAGGAATTCACCCCTCCACTTT.

In its sample, this clonotype was seen many times. V usage is TRBV18 and J usage is TRBJ2-5; no clear D gene. This CDR3 is 13 amino acids long. V was shortened by 0 bases and J by 3 bases, with 5 bases between the two germline ends. CDR1 is KGHSH and CDR2 is LQKENI in the germline V gene. CDR3 DNA sequence: TGTGCCAGCTCACCACCGGGGAAAGAGACCCAGTACTTC. As protein: CASSPPGKETQYF.

There are many counts of this clonotype. The chain couples TRBV7-2 to TRBJ2-7; D is unresolved. CDR3 length: 14 amino acids. Germline V gives CDR1 SGHTA, CDR2 FQGNSA. V lost 2 bases and J 3 bases, leaving 11 bases between the germline ends. The DNA of the CDR3 is TGTGCCAGCAGCTTAAAGCCCGGAAGCTACGAGCAGTACTTC. Translation: CASSLKPGSYEQYF.

This clonotype has just a few counts. V is TRBV5-4 and J is TRBJ1-2, with D possibly being TRBD1 (5 bases). The CDR3 loop spans 13 amino acids. From germline, CDR1 is SGHNT and CDR2 YYREEE (reference sequence). V dropped 4 bases and J dropped 4 bases, with 11 bases sitting between them. CDR3 residues: CASSVDSPYGYTF. The DNA of the CDR3 is TGTGCCAGCAGCGTCGACAGTCCCTATGGCTACACCTTC. The full variable domain, completed using reference TRBV5-4 and TRBJ1-2, is ETGVTQSPTHLIKTRGQQVTLRCSSQSGHNTVSWYQQALGQGPQFIFQYYREEENGRGNFPPRFSGLQFPNYSSELNVNALELDDSALYLCASSVDSPYGYTFGSGTRLTVV.

This clonotype was recorded at least ten times. V usage is TRBV30 and J usage is TRBJ1-1; weak D call: TRBD1 (5 bases). The V end was cut by 0 bases, the J end by 5 bases, with 13 bases between. This CDR3 comprises 14 residues. Germline CDR1 GTSNPN, CDR2 SVGIG (reference sequence). This CDR3 is CAWSVSQGITEAFF. The CDR3 DNA follows: TGTGCCTGGAGTGTCTCGCAGGGAATTACTGAAGCTTTCTTT.

This clonotype has only a few counts. This chain links TRBV2 with TRBJ2-3; 9 bases map to TRBD1. The CDR3 is 15 residues long. V lost 6 bases and J lost 2; bases outside the gene matches: 6. Germline lookup yields CDR1 SNHLY and CDR2 FYNNEI. CDR3 sequence: CASSGQGSNTDTQYF. As DNA, the CDR3 is TGTGCCAGCAGCGGACAGGGGAGTAACACAGATACGCAGTATTTT.

This clonotype was observed a few times. This sequence joins TRBV7-9 and TRBJ1-1, with no clear D. This CDR3 is built from 14 residues. Germline CDR1 reads SEHNR; CDR2 reads FQNEAQ (reference sequence). V shed 4 bases and J shed 5 bases, with 14 bases lying between them. CDR3 in DNA: TGTGCCAGCAGCTCGACAACATGTAGAACTGAAGCTTTCTTT. Its protein product is CASSSTTCRTEAFF.

This rearrangement joins TRBV5-4 to TRBJ2-1; D is unclear. The V end lost 4 bases, the J end lost 9 bases, and 17 bases lay between the germline ends. This CDR3 is built from 14 residues. In germline, CDR1 is SGHNT, CDR2 YYREEE (reference sequence). The CDR3 nucleotides read TGTGCCAGCAGCCCTCCTCCCCCGCCTAGTGAGCAGTTCTTC. Protein sequence: CASSPPPPPSEQFF.

In its sample, this clonotype was seen many times. The chain couples TRBV4-2 to TRBJ1-1; D is possibly TRBD1 (5 bases). The ends were cut back, 4 bases at V and 1 base at J, with 10 bases in the middle. This CDR3 has 14 amino acids. Germline assignment: CDR1 LGHNA and CDR2 YNFKEQ. CDR3 DNA sequence: TGTGCCAGCAGCCTGAGACAGAAGAACACTGAAGCTTTCTTT. Its translation is CASSLRQKNTEAFF.

This clonotype has at least ten counts. The gene calls are TRBV5-1 and TRBJ1-1, with D perhaps matching TRBD1 (6 bases). CDR1 is SGHRS, CDR2 YFSETQ, per germline. V shed 4 bases and J shed 0 bases, with 13 bases lying between them. This CDR3 comprises 15 residues. The CDR3 region is CASSLGHDMNTEAFF. In nucleotides, the CDR3 is TGCGCCAGCAGCCTGGGACACGATATGAACACTGAAGCTTTCTTT.

The chain carries TRBV29-1 and TRBJ1-2; no reliable D call. The V end lost 1 base, the J end lost 8 bases, and 11 bases lay between the germline ends. The CDR3 has 12 amino acids. Germline CDR1 is SQVTM and CDR2 is ANQGSEA. CDR3 residues: CSVEVGRGGYTF. CDR3 coding DNA: TGCAGCGTTGAAGTCGGTAGAGGCGGCTACACCTTC.

Ten or more counts support this clonotype. CDR3 DNA: TGTGCCTGGAGTGTAGGAGTGGGGGAGAATCAGCCCCAGCATTTT. It translates to CAWSVGVGENQPQHF. The chain joins TRBV30 to TRBJ1-5, with a possible D match to TRBD1 (5 bases). This CDR3 region has 15 residues. Germline V gene lookup returns CDR1 GTSNPN and CDR2 SVGIG (reference sequence). V lost 0 bases to trimming and J lost 4 bases, with 13 bases between them.

This clonotype was recorded at least ten times. This chain connects TRBV6-4 to TRBJ2-2; D not resolved. The CDR3 length is 14 residues. Germline-derived CDR1 and CDR2 are MRHNA and SNTAGT. Between the trimmed V and J ends, which lost 0 bases and 5 bases, there was a span of 7 bases. Here the CDR3 reads CASSDSFLTGELFF. The DNA of the CDR3 is TGTGCCAGCAGTGACTCGTTTCTAACCGGGGAGCTGTTTTTT.

This clonotype was seen many times. This sequence joins TRBV2 and TRBJ1-1; D is undetermined. There are 13 residues in the CDR3. Germline CDR1 is SNHLY and CDR2 is FYNNEI. Trimming took off 0 bases at V and 1 base at J, with 3 bases between the two ends. The CDR3 sequence: CASSEAGNTEAFF. The CDR3 DNA reads as TGTGCCAGCAGTGAAGCTGGGAACACTGAAGCTTTCTTT.

This clonotype was counted ten times or more. V usage is TRBV7-3 and J usage is TRBJ1-1; TRBD1 matches at 7 bases. Germline-derived CDR1 and CDR2 are SGHTA and FQGTGA. V was pared by 4 bases and J by 5 bases, with 4 bases of the junction left unmatched. This CDR3 comprises 13 residues. The CDR3 protein is CASSSSGGTEAFF. Written as DNA, the CDR3 is TGTGCCAGCAGCTCCTCAGGGGGGACTGAAGCTTTCTTT.

V and J are TRBV5-1 and TRBJ2-7; D ambiguous. The germline gives CDR1 SGHRS, CDR2 YFSETQ. The CDR3 runs 13 residues. Trimming took off 5 bases at V and 5 bases at J, with 14 bases between the two ends. The CDR3 DNA reads as TGCGCCAGCAGTAACATCTCGGCGGACGAGCAGTACTTC. Its protein product is CASSNISADEQYF.

This clonotype occurred many times. The chain is built from TRBV5-5 and TRBJ1-6; unclear D gene. This CDR3 contains 14 residues. Trimming removed 1 base at V and 11 bases at J, with 13 bases between. The germline gives CDR1 SGHKS, CDR2 YYEKEE (reference sequence). The chain's CDR3 is CASSLSSGFTPLHF. The CDR3 nucleotides are TGTGCCAGCAGCTTGTCGTCAGGTTTTACACCCCTCCACTTT.

This clonotype was recorded a few times. CDR3 sequence: CASTTGSGNTIYF. CDR3 DNA sequence: TGTGCCAGCACCACAGGCTCTGGAAACACCATATATTTT. The chain links TRBV2 to TRBJ1-3, with TRBD1 as a possible D gene (5 bases). V gave up 7 bases and J gave up 0 bases, with 7 bases separating them. The CDR3 loop spans 13 amino acids. Germline V gives CDR1 SNHLY, CDR2 FYNNEI.

This clonotype was detected ten times or more. The chain carries TRBV5-5 and TRBJ2-1, with 15 bases fitting TRBD2. Unmatched junction bases numbered 9, after V lost 4 bases and J lost 7 bases. CDR3 length: 17 amino acids. Germline CDR1 and CDR2: SGHKS and YYEKEE (reference sequence). The CDR3 region is CASSPGLAGGGANEQFF. Here the CDR3 DNA reads TGTGCCAGCAGCCCCGGACTAGCGGGGGGGGGTGCGAATGAGCAGTTCTTC. Combining the CDR3 with reference TRBV5-5 and TRBJ2-1 gives the whole variable domain DAGVTQSPTHLIKTRGQQVTLRCSPISGHKSVSWYQQVLGQGPQFIFQYYEKEERGRGNFPDRFSARQFPNYSSELNVNALLLGDSALYLCASSPGLAGGGANEQFFGPGTRLTVL.

This clonotype was counted at least ten times. A much larger clone lies a single base off, so this may be a read error. V usage is TRBV28 and J usage is TRBJ1-2; no clear D gene. The CDR3 has 13 residues. The germline V gene has CDR1 MDHEN and CDR2 SYDVKM. CDR3 DNA: TGTGCCAGCAGTTTCTCCTCTAACGATGGCTACACCTTC. Translation gives CASSFSSNDGYTF.

This clonotype was found many times. V gene TRBV27 combines with J gene TRBJ2-3; TRBD1 might be the D (6 bases). V dropped 5 bases and J dropped 2 bases, with 20 bases sitting between them. The germline V gene has CDR1 MNHEY and CDR2 SMNVEV (reference sequence). The CDR3 is 17 amino acids. The DNA of the CDR3 is TGTGCCAGCAGTCTACCCTATGACAGGACGATCACAGATACGCAGTATTTT. It encodes CASSLPYDRTITDTQYF.

This clonotype has a count of ten or more. The chain recombines TRBV29-1 with TRBJ1-1; perhaps TRBD1 as D (6 bases). The CDR3 runs to 14 residues. Germline CDR1 is SQVTM and CDR2 is ANQGSEA. V was clipped by 2 bases and J by 3 bases, with 13 bases between them. The CDR3 DNA sequence: TGCAGCGTTGAAATGGGGGCCTGGGACACTGAAGCTTTCTTT. Amino acid sequence: CSVEMGAWDTEAFF.

V usage is TRBV6-5 and J usage is TRBJ2-5; tentatively, D is TRBD2 (5 bases). With 7 bases removed from V and 4 bases from J, the gap between germline ends came to 13 bases. The CDR3 contains 13 residues. From germline, CDR1 is MNHEY and CDR2 SVGAGI. CDR3 DNA: TGTGCCAGCAACTTTCAAGGAGGAGAGACCCAGTACTTC. It specifies CASNFQGGETQYF.

There are many counts of this clonotype. This rearrangement joins TRBV27 to TRBJ1-2; 7 bases align to TRBD1. The CDR3 runs to 13 residues. V gave up 5 bases and J gave up 4 bases; unmatched junction bases: 4. CDR1 is MNHEY, CDR2 SMNVEV, per germline (reference sequence). The CDR3 reads CASSPRDSYGYTF. As DNA, the CDR3 is TGTGCCAGCAGTCCGAGGGACAGCTATGGCTACACCTTC.